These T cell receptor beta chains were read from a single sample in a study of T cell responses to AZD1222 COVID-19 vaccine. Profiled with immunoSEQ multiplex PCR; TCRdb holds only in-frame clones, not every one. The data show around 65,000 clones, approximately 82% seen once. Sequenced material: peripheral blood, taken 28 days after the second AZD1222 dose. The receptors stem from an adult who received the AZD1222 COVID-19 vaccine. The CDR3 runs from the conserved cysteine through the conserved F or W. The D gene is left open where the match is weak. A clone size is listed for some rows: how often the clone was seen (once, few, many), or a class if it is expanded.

CDR3aa: CASSLEPGTNSPLHF; CDR3nt: TGTGCCAGCAGCTTAGAACCGGGGACTAATTCACCCCTCCACTTT; v_gene: TRBV11-2; abundance: NA; d_gene: NA; j_gene: TRBJ1-6
CDR3aa: CASSIRTGPYEQYF; CDR3nt: TGTGCCAGTAGTATTCGGACAGGGCCCTACGAGCAGTACTTC; v_gene: TRBV19; abundance: once; d_gene: TRBD1; j_gene: TRBJ2-7
CDR3aa: CSASMGGAFNEQFF; CDR3nt: TGCAGTGCTAGTATGGGGGGGGCCTTTAATGAGCAGTTCTTC; v_gene: TRBV20-1; abundance: NA; d_gene: NA; j_gene: TRBJ2-1
CDR3aa: CASSDSSYEQYF; CDR3nt: TGTGCCAGTAGTGACAGCTCCTACGAGCAGTACTTC; v_gene: TRBV19; abundance: NA; d_gene: NA; j_gene: TRBJ2-7
CDR3aa: CASSPGTGFSPLHF; CDR3nt: TGTGCCAGCAGTCCCGGGACAGGGTTCTCACCCCTCCACTTT; v_gene: TRBV6-5; abundance: NA; d_gene: TRBD1; j_gene: TRBJ1-6
CDR3aa: CASTSSGANVLTF; CDR3nt: TGTGCCAGCACCAGCAGCGGGGCCAACGTCCTGACTTTC; v_gene: TRBV12-3/TRBV12-4; abundance: NA; d_gene: NA; j_gene: TRBJ2-6
CDR3aa: CASSYSLLTGELFF; CDR3nt: TGTGCCAGCAGTTACTCGCTCCTAACCGGGGAGCTGTTTTTT; v_gene: TRBV6-2/TRBV6-3; abundance: NA; d_gene: NA; j_gene: TRBJ2-2
CDR3aa: CASTHGSSGYEQYF; CDR3nt: TGTGCCAGCACCCACGGGTCTAGCGGGTACGAGCAGTACTTC; v_gene: TRBV6-5; abundance: few; d_gene: TRBD2; j_gene: TRBJ2-7
CDR3aa: CASSLRTANLGNQPQHF; CDR3nt: TGTGCCAGCAGTTTAAGGACAGCAAATCTCGGCAATCAGCCCCAGCATTTT; v_gene: TRBV28; abundance: NA; d_gene: NA; j_gene: TRBJ1-5
CDR3aa: CASSAAGRGNSPLHF; CDR3nt: TGTGCCAGCAGCGCCGCAGGGAGGGGTAATTCACCCCTCCACTTT; v_gene: TRBV9; abundance: few; d_gene: NA; j_gene: TRBJ1-6
CDR3aa: CASSIDGQGWFGEKLFF; CDR3nt: TGTGCCAGTAGTATAGATGGACAGGGGTGGTTCGGTGAAAAACTGTTTTTT; v_gene: TRBV19; abundance: NA; d_gene: TRBD1; j_gene: TRBJ1-4
CDR3aa: CASSQQFNSPLHF; CDR3nt: TGTGCCAGTAGTCAACAATTCAATTCACCCCTCCACTTT; v_gene: TRBV19; abundance: NA; d_gene: NA; j_gene: TRBJ1-6
CDR3aa: CASSPTSGSRYNEQFF; CDR3nt: TGCGCCAGCAGCCCTACTAGCGGGAGTAGATACAATGAGCAGTTCTTC; v_gene: TRBV4-1; abundance: NA; d_gene: TRBD2; j_gene: TRBJ2-1
CDR3aa: CASSDPWGSEQYF; CDR3nt: TGTGCCAGCAGTGACCCGTGGGGTTCCGAGCAGTACTTC; v_gene: TRBV6-1; abundance: NA; d_gene: NA; j_gene: TRBJ2-7
CDR3aa: CASSQGPPNANYGYTF; CDR3nt: TGTGCCAGCAGCCAAGGTCCACCCAACGCTAACTATGGCTACACCTTC; v_gene: TRBV14; abundance: NA; d_gene: NA; j_gene: TRBJ1-2